A single sample is the source of the 26 T cell receptor beta chains below, sequenced in a study of T cell clonotyping in hematopoietic cell transplantation. Data came from immunoSEQ multiplex PCR; TCRdb stores just in-frame clones and leaves some out. The profile shows around 25,000 clones, almost 96% of them singletons. Sequenced input: peripheral blood mononuclear cells. The origin of the receptors is a man aged 50 or older in good health. Some clones in this sample may be carry-over from other donors' samples.

The V gene is TRBV27, the J gene TRBJ2-7; 9 bases are a match to TRBD1. Germline trimming cut 8 bases from V and 2 bases from J; bases unmatched to any gene: 7. CDR1 and CDR2 (germline): MNHEY, SMNVEV (reference sequence). The CDR3 runs 14 residues. CDR3 sequence reads: CASRDRDRAYEQYF. The DNA for the CDR3 is TGTGCCAGCCGAGATAGGGACAGGGCCTACGAGCAGTACTTC.

The chain carries TRBV5-4 and TRBJ1-2; D remains unclear. The CDR3 consists of 14 residues. V was cut by 0 bases and J by 5 bases, with 11 bases left in between. CDR1 is SGHNT, CDR2 YYREEE, per germline (reference sequence). CDR3 bases: TGTGCCAGCAGCTTGGCCTTAGCGGGGTATGGCTACACCTTC. Residues: CASSLALAGYGYTF.

The V call is TRBV7-2, the J call TRBJ1-1; D is unresolved. The CDR3 runs to 15 residues. In germline, CDR1 is SGHTA, CDR2 FQGNSA. Trimming pared 1 base from V and 1 base from J, leaving 10 bases between. The CDR3 loop reads CASSLGMVGNTEAFF. The CDR3, as DNA: TGTGCCAGCAGCTTAGGAATGGTGGGGAACACTGAAGCTTTCTTT.

V is TRBV6-5 and J is TRBJ1-3; D remains unclear. Germline CDR1 and CDR2: MNHEY and SVGAGI. Trimming cost V 7 bases and J 0 bases, with 13 bases left between them. This CDR3 is 15 amino acids long. In DNA form, the CDR3 reads TGTGCCAGCACTTGGAAGATTAGCTCTGGAAACACCATATATTTT. It translates to CASTWKISSGNTIYF.

The chain links TRBV19 to TRBJ1-3; TRBD1 might be the D (5 bases). The germline V and J ends were trimmed by 4 bases and 2 bases, with 9 bases remaining between them. CDR3 length: 14 amino acids. Per the germline V gene, CDR1 is LNHDA and CDR2 is SQIVND (reference sequence). DNA for the CDR3: TGTGCCAGTAGTAGGGGCCTGGCTGGAAACACCATATATTTT. Translated, it gives CASSRGLAGNTIYF.

CDR3 nucleotides: TGTGCCTGGATCCAGACAGGGGGAACCTATAATTCACCCCTCCACTTT. Translated, it gives CAWIQTGGTYNSPLHF. The chain recombines TRBV30 with TRBJ1-6; 9 nucleotides line up with TRBD1. Germline CDR1 GTSNPN, CDR2 SVGIG (reference sequence). This CDR3 region has 16 residues. V gave up 4 bases and J gave up 2 bases; unmatched junction bases: 6.

The table lists this clone with a count of one. V and J are TRBV4-1 and TRBJ2-5, with D tentatively TRBD1 (5 bases). The CDR3 covers 15 residues. Germline-derived CDR1 and CDR2 are MGHRA and YSYEKL. The V and J ends lost 1 base and 5 bases respectively, with 14 bases between them. CDR3: CASSQVTASRETQYF. Written as DNA, the CDR3 is TGCGCCAGCAGCCAAGTGACAGCCTCCAGGGAGACCCAGTACTTC.

This clone was seen just once. V usage is TRBV7-2 and J usage is TRBJ2-7, with TRBD1 matching 7 bases. J gave up 2 bases and V 2 bases, and 3 bases lay outside the gene matches. The CDR3 runs 14 residues. The V gene's germline CDR1 is SGHTA and CDR2 FQGNSA. The CDR3 loop is CASSLPGQPYEQYF. In DNA form, the CDR3 reads TGTGCCAGCAGCTTACCGGGACAGCCCTACGAGCAGTACTTC.

The chain recombines TRBV6-5 with TRBJ1-2, with 7 bases lining up with TRBD1. Trimming removed 5 bases from V and 2 bases from J; junction bases left unmatched: 2. CDR1 MNHEY and CDR2 SVGAGI come from the germline V gene. The CDR3 sequence is 13 residues long. CDR3 region: CASSAGQNYGYTF. CDR3 bases: TGTGCCAGCAGTGCGGGACAGAACTATGGCTACACCTTC.

The chain couples TRBV5-1 to TRBJ1-1; 8 nucleotides line up with TRBD1. The V segment lost 4 bases and the J segment 1 base; nucleotides outside the gene matches: 9. CDR3 length: 16 residues. Germline assignment: CDR1 SGHRS and CDR2 YFSETQ. The CDR3 reads CASSLMAGGANTEAFF. The CDR3 DNA reads TGCGCCAGCAGCCTCATGGCAGGGGGCGCGAACACTGAAGCTTTCTTT. Complete variable domain (other parts from reference TRBV5-1 and TRBJ1-1): KAGVTQTPRYLIKTRGQQVTLSCSPISGHRSVSWYQQTPGQGLQFLFEYFSETQRNKGNFPGRFSGRQFSNSRSEMNVSTLELGDSALYLCASSLMAGGANTEAFFGQGTRLTVV.

This chain links TRBV5-1 with TRBJ1-1; possible D gene TRBD1, 5 bases. The CDR3 has 15 residues. The germline gives CDR1 SGHRS, CDR2 YFSETQ. The V and J ends lost 0 bases and 1 base respectively, with 10 bases between them. CDR3: CASSLDAGRNTEAFF. The CDR3, as DNA: TGCGCCAGCAGCTTGGATGCAGGGCGGAACACTGAAGCTTTCTTT.

This chain links TRBV30 with TRBJ1-4, with unresolved D. V gave up 1 base and J gave up 2 bases, with 8 bases separating them. The CDR3 covers 14 residues. CDR1 and CDR2 (germline): GTSNPN, SVGIG (reference sequence). CDR3 nucleotides: TGTGCCTGGAGTGGGGGTCCGACTAATGAAAAACTGTTTTTT. This sequence encodes CAWSGGPTNEKLFF. The full variable domain, its missing parts supplied by reference TRBV30 and TRBJ1-4, is SQTIHQWPATLVQPVGSPLSLECTVEGTSNPNLYWYRQAAGRGLQLLFYSVGIGQISSEVPQNLSASRPQDRQFILSSKKLLLSDSGFYLCAWSGGPTNEKLFFGSGTQLSVL.

The rearrangement joins TRBV27 to TRBJ1-2; no firm D call. Germline loops: CDR1 MNHEY, CDR2 SMNVEV (reference sequence). V was trimmed by 2 bases and J by 2 bases, leaving 9 bases between them. The CDR3 contains 14 residues. CDR3 protein: CASSLTASNYGYTF. In nucleotides, the CDR3 is TGTGCCAGCAGTTTAACAGCCTCGAACTATGGCTACACCTTC.

The rearrangement joins TRBV30 to TRBJ1-1; 11 bases are a match to TRBD1. This CDR3 has 16 amino acids. Germline CDR1 and CDR2: GTSNPN and SVGIG (reference sequence). Trimming at V came to 2 bases and at J to 5 bases, leaving 10 bases not matched to a gene. CDR3: CAWSTGQGVIGTEAFF. The CDR3 coding sequence is TGTGCCTGGAGTACGGGACAGGGGGTAATTGGAACTGAAGCTTTCTTT.

The chain combines TRBV4-3 with TRBJ1-5; D is undetermined. Trimming removed 0 bases at V and 2 bases at J, with 5 bases between. CDR1 is LGHNA and CDR2 is YSLEER in the germline V gene. The CDR3 covers 14 residues. Here the CDR3 reads CASSQESGNQPQHF. The CDR3 DNA reads TGCGCCAGCAGCCAAGAGTCAGGCAATCAGCCCCAGCATTTT.

This rearrangement joins TRBV27 to TRBJ2-7; the match to TRBD2 covers 7 bases. J gave up 3 bases and V 5 bases, and 13 bases lay outside the gene matches. Germline CDR1 is MNHEY and CDR2 is SMNVEV (reference sequence). The CDR3 runs to 16 residues. CDR3 residues: CASSGSSRGGNYEQYF. CDR3 bases: TGTGCCAGCAGTGGATCCTCTCGCGGGGGTAACTACGAGCAGTACTTC.

The chain is built from TRBV7-8 and TRBJ1-1, with 7 bases identical to TRBD1. The CDR3 loop spans 15 amino acids. Germline V lookup: CDR1 SGHVS, CDR2 FQNEAQ. Germline trimming cut 1 base from V and 3 bases from J; bases unmatched to any gene: 5. The CDR3 loop is CASSLGPTGYTEAFF. The CDR3 DNA reads as TGTGCCAGCAGCTTAGGGCCGACAGGGTACACTGAAGCTTTCTTT.

The chain carries TRBV15 and TRBJ1-2; D is undetermined. CDR1 and CDR2 from the germline V gene are LNHNV and YYDKDF (reference sequence). CDR3 length: 13 residues. With 3 bases removed from V and 3 bases from J, the gap between germline ends came to 8 bases. CDR3 nucleotides: TGTGCCACCAGCAGCCACTCATACTATGGCTACACCTTC. It encodes CATSSHSYYGYTF. Based on the CDR3 plus reference TRBV15 and TRBJ1-2, the full variable domain is DAMVIQNPRYQVTQFGKPVTLSCSQTLNHNVMYWYQQKSSQAPKLLFHYYDKDFNNEADTPDNFQSRRPNTSFCFLDIRSPGLGDTAMYLCATSSHSYYGYTFGSGTRLTVV.

The rearrangement uses TRBV6-5 and TRBJ2-6; unclear D gene. CDR1 MNHEY and CDR2 SVGAGI come from the germline V gene. The CDR3 has 11 residues. V lost 11 bases, J lost 2 bases, and 4 bases lay in between. CDR3 nucleotides: TGTGCCCGGCCTGGGGCCAACGTCCTGACTTTC. As protein: CARPGANVLTF.

V gene TRBV5-6 combines with J gene TRBJ1-6; no clear D gene. This CDR3 contains 15 residues. V shed 0 bases and J shed 7 bases, with 11 bases lying between them. Germline CDR1 reads SGHDT; CDR2 reads YYEEEE. The CDR3 DNA is TGTGCCAGCAGCTTGGCCGGGAGTCCAAATTCACCCCTCCACTTT. This gives the protein CASSLAGSPNSPLHF.

The chain couples TRBV11-2 to TRBJ1-6; TRBD1 matches 9 bases. In germline, CDR1 is SGHAT, CDR2 FQNNGV. The V and J ends lost 4 bases and 9 bases, in that order; junction bases with no gene match: 4. CDR3 length equals 14 residues. The CDR3 DNA follows: TGTGCCAGCAGCTCCCGACAGGGGGGTTCACCCCTCCACTTT. Residues: CASSSRQGGSPLHF.

The rearrangement uses TRBV6-5 and TRBJ2-7, with D possibly being TRBD1 (5 bases). Germline V gives CDR1 MNHEY, CDR2 SVGAGI. The ends were cut back, 10 bases at V and 3 bases at J, with 16 bases in the middle. The CDR3 spans 13 residues. The CDR3 DNA is TGTGCCACCTCCCGACAGTCGATCTACGAGCAGTACTTC. It codes for CATSRQSIYEQYF.

The chain uses TRBV6-5 and TRBJ1-4, with D tentatively TRBD1 (5 bases). This CDR3 region has 14 residues. Germline V gives CDR1 MNHEY, CDR2 SVGAGI. Trimming cost V 6 bases and J 7 bases, with 15 bases left between them. CDR3 DNA: TGTGCCAGCAGGCCTGGGGGGGGTCGTGAAAAACTGTTTTTT. It is translated as CASRPGGGREKLFF.

The chain couples TRBV10-2 to TRBJ1-1, with D unresolved. Trimming pared 10 bases from V and 2 bases from J, leaving 8 bases between. The CDR3 is 11 amino acids. Germline assignment: CDR1 WSHSY and CDR2 SAAADI. The CDR3 loop reads CATSVNTEAFF. The CDR3 bases are TGCGCCACCTCGGTCAACACTGAAGCTTTCTTT.

The chain recombines TRBV7-3 with TRBJ2-3; 7 bases fit TRBD2. J was trimmed by 3 bases and V by 4 bases; bases with no gene match: 7. The germline V gene has CDR1 SGHTA and CDR2 FQGTGA. There are 15 residues in the CDR3. The DNA of the CDR3 is TGTGCCAGCAGCTCAGCACTAGCGAGTACAGATACGCAGTATTTT. It is translated as CASSSALASTDTQYF.

CDR3 in DNA: TGTGCCAGCAGTTGGACCTCAGGTTCACCCCTCCACTTT. This gives the protein CASSWTSGSPLHF. The chain is built from TRBV6-5 and TRBJ1-6; D ambiguous. Germline CDR1 and CDR2: MNHEY and SVGAGI. The CDR3 sequence is 13 residues long. V lost 4 bases, J lost 9 bases, and 10 bases lay in between.